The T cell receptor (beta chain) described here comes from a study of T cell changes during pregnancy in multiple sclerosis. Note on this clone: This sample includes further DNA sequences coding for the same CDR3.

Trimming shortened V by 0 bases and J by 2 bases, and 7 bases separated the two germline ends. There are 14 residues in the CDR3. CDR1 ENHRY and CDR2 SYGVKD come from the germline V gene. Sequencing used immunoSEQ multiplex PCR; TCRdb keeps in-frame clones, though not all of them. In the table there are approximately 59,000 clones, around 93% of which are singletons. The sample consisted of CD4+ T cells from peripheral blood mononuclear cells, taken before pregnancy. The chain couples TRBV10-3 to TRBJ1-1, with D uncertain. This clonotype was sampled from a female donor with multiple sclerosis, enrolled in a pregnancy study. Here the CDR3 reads CAISESGRNTEAFF. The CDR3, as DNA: TGTGCCATCAGTGAGTCGGGCAGAAACACTGAAGCTTTCTTT.